This TCR beta chain was captured in a study of blood T cell repertoires in COVID-19. The CDR3 is 16 residues long. Germline assignment: CDR1 SGHTA and CDR2 FQGTGA. Trimming cost V 2 bases and J 7 bases, with 20 bases left between them. The data were produced by immunoSEQ multiplex PCR, yet TCRdb's version contains in-frame clones alone and is incomplete. Altogether about 260,000 clones are present, 88% being singletons, with the ten largest covering about 0.64%. The sequenced sample consisted of peripheral blood. The TCR sequence derives from a human donor in a cohort sampled during active COVID-19. V usage is TRBV7-3 and J usage is TRBJ1-1, with D tentatively TRBD1 (6 bases). The DNA of the CDR3 is TGTGCCAGCAGCTTACGGGGGGCTGGAAGTACGAATGAAGCTTTCTTT. This codes for CASSLRGAGSTNEAFF.